This paragraph reports one T cell receptor beta chain. The clone's antigen remains unknown. Base-call qualities are not available, and no considerably larger clone is one nucleotide away. CDR1 and CDR2, looked up from the germline V gene (reference sequence), are SEHNR and FQNEAQ. Trimming removed 6 bases from V and 2 bases from J, leaving 13 bases between the germline ends. From its cysteine to its phenylalanine, the CDR3 spans 14 amino acids. Kept here is only the CDR3 DNA, which spans 42 bases and is read in frame from base 1. The Qiagen DNeasy kit was used to extract genomic DNA from unsorted PBMCs and from the negatively selected CD4+ and CD8+ fractions. Amplification of TCR beta CDR3 regions was done by immunoSEQ multiplex PCR with primers that anneal to V and J segments. A synthetic immune receptor repertoire was used to minimize amplification bias, and any residual bias was removed computationally once sequencing was done. Processing in the source paper ran as follows. Repertoire diversity was quantified as the Shannon entropy index using custom Python scripts. The unsorted, CD4+ and CD8+ repertoires were each analyzed separately, with the exception of combined analyses, where CD4+ and CD8+ sequences were merged in silico. A clone was considered expanded if an increase in frequency of at least 2-fold after treatment relative to C1D1 was found, and a pseudocount of 0.5 was applied to clones undetected at baseline. Clones with 0 or 1 copy at C1D1 were defined as singleton clones, while clones with 2 or more copies were defined as non-singleton clones. By matching protein sequences in sorted samples from the same patient, clones expanded in unsorted samples were annotated as CD4+, CD8+ or unknown. Wilcoxon tests on paired samples were used to test diversity changes from C1D1 to C4D1. TCRdb provides this immuneACCESS table in a form limited to in-frame rearrangements. Some clones are lacking; in checked studies, under half of them reflect an unresolved V gene, and why the rest are absent is not known. The V and J calls and clone size come from that table; D and trimming were worked out from the DNA. Recorded for this sample are over 85,000 clones; roughly nine tenths of them occurred a single time. Clones ranked in the top ten supply about 2.9% of the sample.

According to the study, the label for this sample's time point signals: cycle 4 day 1 (C4D1), after 6 weeks of nivolumab. All trial patients had relapsed after autologous stem cell transplantation, with cohorts A, B and C differing in prior brentuximab vedotin exposure. The trial cohort comprised 56 patients with relapsed/refractory classical Hodgkin lymphoma whose best overall responses were complete response, partial response or progressive disease. Trial patients were treated with single-agent nivolumab in the multi-cohort phase II CheckMate 205 trial. An independent review committee assessed best overall response using the 2007 International Working Group response criteria. Trial PBMCs were collected just before the start of nivolumab (C1D1) and during therapy at cycle 2 day 1 and cycle 4 day 1. Peripheral blood was collected in 8 mL Vacutainer Cell Preparation Tubes, from which PBMCs were isolated by centrifugation and then cryopreserved.

The sample belongs to a study of PD-1 blockade in classical Hodgkin lymphoma (dated by TCRdb to 2020 to 2021). Background on the whole study: Nivolumab dosing was 3 mg/kg intravenously every 2 weeks, continuing until either disease progression or unacceptable toxicity. A peripheral blood immune signature of response to PD-1 blockade in classical Hodgkin lymphoma was defined using TCR beta sequencing and CyTOF. Summary of the overall study and its limitations: Lower diversity was seen in patients whose nivolumab began less than 1 year after ASCT, and these patients were left out of later analyses so that immune reconstitution would not confound the results. Newly diagnosed patients were reported to have lower baseline TCR diversity than healthy donors, and relapsed/refractory patients were reported to have lower baseline TCR diversity still. Only a single clinical trial cohort was studied, and what caused the repertoire differences, possibly disease activity or prior therapy, remained undefined. Among trial patients, those achieving complete response had baseline diversity similar to that of newly diagnosed patients, while diversity was significantly lower in partial responders and progressors. CD4+ but not CD8+ TCR diversity rose significantly by C4D1 (p=0.0027 vs p=0.16), most apparent in complete responders (p=0.02).

The source of this sequence is a human donor with classical Hodgkin lymphoma. The chain joins TRBV7-9 to TRBJ1-1, and the D gene may be TRBD1, 5 bases matching. The sample in question was peripheral blood mononuclear cells (PBMCs), obtained before the fourth cycle of nivolumab. The bases are TGTGCCAGCAGACCAAAGACAGTTAACACTGAAGCTTTCTTT. Translation gives CASRPKTVNTEAFF. Supplemented by the reference TRBV7-9 and TRBJ1-1 proteins around the CDR3, the complete variable domain is DTGVSQNPRHKITKRGQNVTFRCDPISEHNRLYWYRQTLGQGPEFLTYFQNEAQLEKSRLLSDRFSAERPKGSFSTLEIQRTEQGDSAMYLCASRPKTVNTEAFFGQGTRLTVV.